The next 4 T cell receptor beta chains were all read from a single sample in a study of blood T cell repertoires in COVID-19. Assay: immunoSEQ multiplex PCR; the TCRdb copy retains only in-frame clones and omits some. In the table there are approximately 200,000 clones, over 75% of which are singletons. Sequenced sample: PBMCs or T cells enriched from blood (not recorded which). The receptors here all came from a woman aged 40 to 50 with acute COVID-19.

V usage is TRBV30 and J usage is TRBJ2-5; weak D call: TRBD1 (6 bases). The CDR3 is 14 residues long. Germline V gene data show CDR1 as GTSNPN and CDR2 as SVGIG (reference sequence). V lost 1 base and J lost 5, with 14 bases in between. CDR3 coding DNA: TGTGCCTGGAGTGGACAGGATGGGCGGGAGACCCAGTACTTC. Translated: CAWSGQDGRETQYF.

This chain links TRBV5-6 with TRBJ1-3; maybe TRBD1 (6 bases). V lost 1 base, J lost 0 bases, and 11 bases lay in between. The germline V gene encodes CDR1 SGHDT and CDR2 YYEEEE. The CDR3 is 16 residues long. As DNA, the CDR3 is TGTGCCAGCAGCTTGCAACAGGGTATCTCTGGAAACACCATATATTTT. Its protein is CASSLQQGISGNTIYF.

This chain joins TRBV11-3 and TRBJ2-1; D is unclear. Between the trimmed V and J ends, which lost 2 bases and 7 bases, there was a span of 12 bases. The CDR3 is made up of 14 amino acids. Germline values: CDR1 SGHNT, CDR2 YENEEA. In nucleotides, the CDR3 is TGTGCCAGCAGCTTACTTCCCTCTTCGAATGAGCAGTTCTTC. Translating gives CASSLLPSSNEQFF.

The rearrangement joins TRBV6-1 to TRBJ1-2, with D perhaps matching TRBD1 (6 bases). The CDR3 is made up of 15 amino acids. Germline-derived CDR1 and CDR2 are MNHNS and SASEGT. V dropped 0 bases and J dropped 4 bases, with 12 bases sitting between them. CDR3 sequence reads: CASSEASGGLYGYTF. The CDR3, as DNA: TGTGCCAGCAGTGAAGCGTCGGGGGGCCTCTATGGCTACACCTTC.